This entry is about one TCR beta chain. Its antigen remains unidentified. Treatment was busulfan-fludarabine conditioning, a marrow graft, and cyclophosphamide on days +3 and +4. TCRdb keeps only in-frame clones here, not all; method: immunoSEQ multiplex PCR. In the table there are thousands of clones, 81% of which are singletons. The data derive from a study of T cells after posttransplantation cyclophosphamide. Study-level results: Skin or GI-infiltrating T cells shared few TRB sequences with blood.

The V gene's germline CDR1 is MNHEY and CDR2 SVGAGI. The CDR3 consists of 13 residues. After removal of 6 bases from V and 1 base from J, the junction contained 1 base not matched to a gene. This chain connects TRBV6-5 to TRBJ2-5; the match to TRBD2 covers 8 bases. The receptor was isolated from a female patient aged 50-60 years who received an allogeneic stem cell transplant from a related donor, was CMV-positive, and had no GVHD. Some T cells may arise from the graft donor. Source: PBMCs, taken after allogeneic stem cell transplant with posttransplant cyclophosphamide. CDR3 protein: CASRRGGQETQYF. DNA of the CDR3: TGTGCCAGCAGACGGGGGGGCCAAGAGACCCAGTACTTC.